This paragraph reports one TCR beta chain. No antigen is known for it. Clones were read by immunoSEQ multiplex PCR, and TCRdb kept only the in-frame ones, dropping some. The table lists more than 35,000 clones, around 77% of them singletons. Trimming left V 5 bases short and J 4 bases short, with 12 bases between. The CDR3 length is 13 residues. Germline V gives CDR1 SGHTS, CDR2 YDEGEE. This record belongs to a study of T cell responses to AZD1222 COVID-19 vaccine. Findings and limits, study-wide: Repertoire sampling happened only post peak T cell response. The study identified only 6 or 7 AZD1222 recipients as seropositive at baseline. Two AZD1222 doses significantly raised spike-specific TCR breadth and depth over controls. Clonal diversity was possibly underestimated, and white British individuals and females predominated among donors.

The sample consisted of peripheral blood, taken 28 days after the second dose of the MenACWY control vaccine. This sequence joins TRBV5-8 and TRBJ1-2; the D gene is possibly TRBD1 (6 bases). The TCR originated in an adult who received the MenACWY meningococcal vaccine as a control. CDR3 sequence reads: CASSPGGGYGYTF. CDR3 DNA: TGTGCCAGCAGTCCGGGGGGCGGCTATGGCTACACCTTC.